These 10 T cell receptor beta chains were all obtained from the same sample, sequenced in a study of glioma-infiltrating T cells. Using RNA template, CDR3s of TCR alpha and beta were amplified with iRepertoire arm-PCR. TCRdb analysed the multiplex PCR reads with MiXCR anew, one entry per CDR3 protein. The repertoire holds more than 110,000 distinct CDR3 sequences, approximately 39% seen once, with about 18% in the top ten. The material sequenced was glioma tissue, nonneoplastic brain tissue, or PBMCs (not recorded which). These receptors all stem from a human donor with low-grade glioma or glioblastoma, undergoing nonglioma brain surgery, or in good health (not recorded which).

At least ten counts were recorded for this clonotype. This sequence joins TRBV6-1 and TRBJ2-3; D possibly corresponds to TRBD2 (6 bases). Germline CDR1 reads MNHNS; CDR2 reads SASEGT. CDR3 size: 14 residues. Trimming shortened V by 5 bases and J by 2 bases, and 11 bases separated the two germline ends. The CDR3 DNA follows: TGTGCCAGCAGTTATAGGGGACTCACAGATACGCAGTATTTT. Translating gives CASSYRGLTDTQYF.

CDR3 bases: TGCAGTGCCCTAGAGATATCAGGACAGGCAGAAGCTTTCTTT. This codes for CSALEISGQAEAFF. The genes are TRBV20-1 and TRBJ1-1; the match to TRBD1 covers 7 bases. Germline CDR1 and CDR2: DFQATT and SNEGSKA (reference sequence). The trim removed 6 bases at V and 8 bases at J, leaving 15 bases unmatched. This CDR3 spans 14 amino acids.

In this sample, this clonotype turned up a few times. The genes are TRBV6-2 or TRBV6-3 and TRBJ2-7; TRBD1 aligns across 8 bases. The CDR3 loop spans 16 amino acids. CDR1 MNHEY and CDR2 SVGEGT come from the germline V gene. J lost 1 base, V lost 2 bases, and 7 bases had no gene match. The CDR3 spells CASSYHRDRFSYEQYF. The DNA for the CDR3 is TGTGCCAGCAGTTACCACCGGGACAGGTTTTCCTACGAGCAGTACTTC.

Only a few counts were recorded for this clonotype. The chain combines TRBV6-1 with TRBJ2-3, with 12 bases that match TRBD2. Germline V gene sequence: CDR1 MNHNS, CDR2 SASEGT. This CDR3 contains 14 residues. With V trimmed by 6 bases and J by 4 bases, 2 bases remained unmatched. The DNA for the CDR3 is TGTGCCAGCAGGAGGACTAGCGGGGCAGATACGCAGTATTTT. This gives the protein CASRRTSGADTQYF.

This clonotype was observed once. Its ends do not fully match the called genes, so a read error is possible. The rearrangement uses TRBV15 and TRBJ2-7, with D maybe TRBD2 (6 bases). CDR1 LNHNV and CDR2 YYDKDF come from the germline V gene (reference sequence). The CDR3 has 15 residues. As DNA, the CDR3 is TGTGCCATCAGCAGAGACCCGGGACTGATCTACGAGCAGTACTTC. Its translation: CAISRDPGLIYEQYF.

V and J are TRBV4-1 and TRBJ2-7, with D perhaps given as TRBD1 or TRBD2 (5 bases each). The V end was cut by 1 base, the J end by 7 bases, with 11 bases between. Germline lookup yields CDR1 MGHRA and CDR2 YSYEKL. The CDR3 is made up of 13 amino acids. In nucleotides, the CDR3 is TGCGCCAGCAGCCAAGCAGGGAGCGAAGAGCAGTACTTC. Translation: CASSQAGSEEQYF.

This clonotype came up once. The V and J genes are TRBV27 and TRBJ2-1; 11 bases line up with TRBD1. V dropped 7 bases and J dropped 8; count of bases not matched to a gene: 16. The CDR3 is 17 amino acids. CDR1 and CDR2 (germline): MNHEY, SMNVEV (reference sequence). The CDR3 loop is CASIFSLGDRGLHEQFF. The CDR3 DNA follows: TGTGCCAGCATTTTTAGTTTGGGGGACAGGGGGTTGCATGAGCAGTTCTTC.

The rearrangement uses TRBV12-3 or TRBV12-4 and TRBJ2-1; 10 nucleotides line up with TRBD1. J was trimmed by 10 bases and V by 6 bases; bases with no gene match: 6. The CDR3 length is 13 residues. The CDR3 DNA reads as TGTGCCAGCAGCCGGGACAGGGGAATGGAGCAGTTCTTC. Its protein product is CASSRDRGMEQFF.

This clonotype occurred a few times. J is TRBJ2-3 and V is TRBV6-2 or TRBV6-3; 11 bases line up with TRBD2. CDR3 size: 14 residues. V shed 6 bases, J shed 6 bases, and the junction held 5 bases outside the gene matches. The germline V gene has CDR1 MNHEY and CDR2 SVGEGT. The CDR3 spells CASRLAGVVDTQYF. Here the CDR3 DNA reads TGTGCCAGCAGACTAGCGGGAGTCGTGGATACGCAGTATTTT.

V and J are TRBV7-2 and TRBJ1-6, with a tentative D call TRBD1 (5 bases). Germline lookup yields CDR1 SGHTA and CDR2 FQGNSA. The CDR3 is made up of 14 amino acids. V lost 4 bases to trimming and J lost 10 bases, with 14 bases between them. The CDR3 DNA is TGTGCCAGCAGCTCCCGGATGGGGGACTCACCCCTCCACTTT. Its protein product is CASSSRMGDSPLHF.